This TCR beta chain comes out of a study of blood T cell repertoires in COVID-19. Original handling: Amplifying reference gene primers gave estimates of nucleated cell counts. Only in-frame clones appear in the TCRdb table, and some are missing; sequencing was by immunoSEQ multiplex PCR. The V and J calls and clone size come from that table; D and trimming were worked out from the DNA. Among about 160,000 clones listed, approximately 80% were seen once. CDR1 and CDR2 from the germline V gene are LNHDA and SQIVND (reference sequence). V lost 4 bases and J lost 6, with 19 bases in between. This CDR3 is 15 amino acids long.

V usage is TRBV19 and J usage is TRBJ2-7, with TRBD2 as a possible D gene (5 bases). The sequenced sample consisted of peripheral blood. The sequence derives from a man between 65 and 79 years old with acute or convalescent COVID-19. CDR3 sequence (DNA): TGTGCCAGTAGTAGAGACACTCTCCCCGGGGTCGAGCAGTACTTC. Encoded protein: CASSRDTLPGVEQYF.